These 5 T cell receptor beta chains were all obtained from the same sample, sequenced in a study of blood T cell repertoires in COVID-19. Assay: immunoSEQ multiplex PCR; the TCRdb copy retains only in-frame clones and omits some. The sample lists about 150,000 clones, 75% to 85% seen once, with 12% in the top ten. The sequenced material came from peripheral blood. The receptors here all came from a woman aged 60-75 years with COVID-19, enrolled during active disease.

A single count supports this clone. The chain combines TRBV3-1 (or the pseudogene TRBV3-2) with TRBJ1-6; no firm D call. The CDR3 consists of 13 residues. Germline CDR1 reads LGHDT; CDR2 reads YNNKEL (reference sequence). V dropped 4 bases and J dropped 10 bases, with 11 bases sitting between them. DNA for the CDR3: TGTGCCAGCAGCCCCCTGCGGGAGTCACCCCTCCACTTT. Amino acids: CASSPLRESPLHF.

The genes are TRBV19 and TRBJ1-2; 8 nucleotides align to TRBD1. V was pared by 5 bases and J by 8 bases, with 7 bases of the junction left unmatched. CDR1 and CDR2 from the germline V gene are LNHDA and SQIVND (reference sequence). This CDR3 contains 13 residues. CDR3 DNA: TGTGCCAGTAGTGATCGGACAGGGTTAGGCTACACCTTC. It yields the protein CASSDRTGLGYTF. Complete variable domain (other parts from reference TRBV19 and TRBJ1-2): DGGITQSPKYLFRKEGQNVTLSCEQNLNHDAMYWYRQDPGQGLRLIYYSQIVNDFQKGDIAEGYSVSREKKESFPLTVTSAQKNPTAFYLCASSDRTGLGYTFGSGTRLTVV.

This clone was counted only a few times. The rearrangement uses TRBV5-1 and TRBJ1-6, with D perhaps matching TRBD1 (5 bases). The V and J ends lost 1 base and 6 bases respectively, with 11 bases between them. From germline, CDR1 is SGHRS and CDR2 YFSETQ. This CDR3 is built from 15 residues. The CDR3 loop is CASSLFDSINSPLHF. The CDR3 DNA follows: TGCGCCAGCAGCTTGTTTGACAGCATTAATTCACCCCTCCACTTT.

CDR3 in DNA: TGTGCCAGGAGAGGACTAGCGGGGGGATACTCCTACGAGCAGTACGTC. Amino acid sequence: CARRGLAGGYSYEQYV. This sequence joins TRBV6-4 and TRBJ2-7, with TRBD2 identical over 14 bases. The J segment lost 0 bases and the V segment lost 9 bases, leaving 7 bases of the junction unmatched. CDR1 is MRHNA and CDR2 is SNTAGT in the germline V gene. The CDR3 has 16 amino acids.

This clone showed up just a few times. V is TRBV12-3 or TRBV12-4 and J is TRBJ1-2; unclear D gene. The CDR3 is 13 amino acids. V lost 2 bases and J lost 2, with 6 bases in between. The CDR3 DNA is TGTGCCAGCAGTTTATCCGGGAACTATGGCTACACCTTC. Its translation is CASSLSGNYGYTF.